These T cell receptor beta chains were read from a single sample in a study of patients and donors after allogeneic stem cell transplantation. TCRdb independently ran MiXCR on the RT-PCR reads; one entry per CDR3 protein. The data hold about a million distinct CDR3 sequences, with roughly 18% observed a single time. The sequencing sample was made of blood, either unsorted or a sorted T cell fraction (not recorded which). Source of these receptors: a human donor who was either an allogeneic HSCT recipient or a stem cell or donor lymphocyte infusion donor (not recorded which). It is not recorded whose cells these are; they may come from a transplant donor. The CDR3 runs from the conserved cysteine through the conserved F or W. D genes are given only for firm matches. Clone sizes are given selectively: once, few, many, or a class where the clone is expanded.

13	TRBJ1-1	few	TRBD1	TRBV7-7	TGTGCTAGCAGCTTAGGGGAACAGGGGGCAGCTTTCTTT	CASSLGEQGAAFF
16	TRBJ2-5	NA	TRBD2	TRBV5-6	TGTGCCAGCAGCTTGGGGATACGGGGGGGCCAAGAGAGCCAGTACTTC	CASSLGIRGGQESQYF
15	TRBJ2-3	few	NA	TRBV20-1	TGCAGTGCTAGGACGAGGGCTAGCCTCACAGATACGCAGTATTTT	CSARTRASLTDTQYF
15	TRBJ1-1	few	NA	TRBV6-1	TGTGCCAGCAGTAAACAGGGAGGAAAGGGGACTGAAGCTTTCTTT	CASSKQGGKGTEAFF
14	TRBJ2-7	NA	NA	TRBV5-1	TGCGCCAGCAGCCCTTCGGAGGGGCTGGGCGAGCAGTACTTC	CASSPSEGLGEQYF
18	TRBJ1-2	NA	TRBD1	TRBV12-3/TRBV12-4	TGTGCCAGCAGAGAGACAGGGGGCCCCCTCCGTGGCAACTATGGCTACACCTTC	CASRETGGPLRGNYGYTF
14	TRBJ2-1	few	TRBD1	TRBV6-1	TGTGCCAGCAGAGACAGGGCAGGGGACAATGAGCAGTTCTTC	CASRDRAGDNEQFF
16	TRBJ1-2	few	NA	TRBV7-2	TGTGCCAGCAGCTTAGGGATCCGGGGAGGTAACTATGGCTACACCTTC	CASSLGIRGGNYGYTF
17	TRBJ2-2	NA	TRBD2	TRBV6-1	TGTGCCAGCATTCGCGCCCGGGGGGGCATGAACACCGGGGAGCTGTTTTTT	CASIRARGGMNTGELFF
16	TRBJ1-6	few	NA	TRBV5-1	TGCGCCAGCAGCTGGCTGGGTTTCGGGGGTAATTCACCCCTCCACTTT	CASSWLGFGGNSPLHF
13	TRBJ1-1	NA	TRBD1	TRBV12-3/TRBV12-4	TGTGCCAGCACATGGGACAGGAACACTGAAGCTTTCTTT	CASTWDRNTEAFF
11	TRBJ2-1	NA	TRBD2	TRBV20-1	TGCAGTGCTAAACCAGGACTAGCAGCGTTCTTC	CSAKPGLAAFF
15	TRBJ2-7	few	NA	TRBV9	TGTGCCAGCAGCGTCGAGAAGGGCAGTACCTACGAGCAGTACTTC	CASSVEKGSTYEQYF
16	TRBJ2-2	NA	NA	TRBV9	TGTGCCAGCGGGCGGGCCAGCAGCTTTTCGTCCGGGGAGCTGTTTTTT	CASGRASSFSSGELFF
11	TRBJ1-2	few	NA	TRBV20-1	TGCAGTGCTGTTCAGGGTCCAGGCTACACCTTC	CSAVQGPGYTF
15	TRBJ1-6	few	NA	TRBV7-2	TGTGCCAGCACTAGGTTTCGCTCCTATAATTCACCCCTCCACTTT	CASTRFRSYNSPLHF
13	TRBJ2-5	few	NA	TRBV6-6	TGTGCCAGCACCTATGTACTGCAAGAGACCCAGTACTTC	CASTYVLQETQYF
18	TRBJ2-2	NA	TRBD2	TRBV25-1	TGTGCCAGCAGTCGAATGGGGACTAGCGGGAGAATTTCCGGGGAGCTGTTTTTT	CASSRMGTSGRISGELFF
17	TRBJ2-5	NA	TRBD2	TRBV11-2	TGTGCCAGCAGCTTAGACCAAAGCGGGGGGCCACAAGAGACCCAGTACTTC	CASSLDQSGGPQETQYF
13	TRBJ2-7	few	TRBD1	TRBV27	TGTGCCAGCAGACGGACAGGGACATACGAGCAGTACTTC	CASRRTGTYEQYF
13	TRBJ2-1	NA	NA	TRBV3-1	TGTGCCAGCAGCCGCACGGGGAGGAATGAGCAGTTCTTC	CASSRTGRNEQFF
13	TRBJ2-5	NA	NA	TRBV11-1	TGTGCCAGCAGCTTAGCGGCCTCGGAGACCCAGTACTTC	CASSLAASETQYF
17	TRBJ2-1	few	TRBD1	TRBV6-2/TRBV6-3	TGTGCCAGCAGTACTTTTTACAGGGGCCGCTCCTACAATGAGCAGTTCTTC	CASSTFYRGRSYNEQFF
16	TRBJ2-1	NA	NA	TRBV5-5	TGTGCCAGCAGCTTGGGGGGACTCCGGGCGGGTTATGAGCAGTTCTTC	CASSLGGLRAGYEQFF
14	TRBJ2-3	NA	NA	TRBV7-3	TGTGCCAGCAGCTTAGGTACCAGCCCGGATACGCAGTATTTT	CASSLGTSPDTQYF
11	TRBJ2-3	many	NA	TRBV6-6	TGTGCCAGTACGACAGCGGATACGCAGTATTTT	CASTTADTQYF
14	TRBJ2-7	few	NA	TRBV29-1	TGCAGCGTTGATTCGACAGGAGGCTCCTACGAGCAGTACTTC	CSVDSTGGSYEQYF
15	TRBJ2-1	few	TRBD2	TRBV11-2	TGTGCCAGCAGCTCTAGCGGCCGCCTCTACAATGAGCAGTTCTTC	CASSSSGRLYNEQFF
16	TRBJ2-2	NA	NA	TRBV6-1	TGTGCCAGCAACCCCGCGGGACAGACGAACACCGGGGAGCTGTTTTTT	CASNPAGQTNTGELFF
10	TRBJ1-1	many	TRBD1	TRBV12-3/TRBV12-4	TGTGCCAGCAGTGACAGGGACGCTTTCTTT	CASSDRDAFF
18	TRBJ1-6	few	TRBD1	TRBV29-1	TGCAGCGTTGGAACGGACAGGGCCGTCCAGGGGCATAATTCACCCCTCCACTTT	CSVGTDRAVQGHNSPLHF
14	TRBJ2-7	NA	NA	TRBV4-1	TGCGCCAGCAGCTTTCGGGACTTCTCCTACGAGCAGTACTTC	CASSFRDFSYEQYF
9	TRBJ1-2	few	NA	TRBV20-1	TGCAGTGCTAGCCGCTCAGGCACCTTC	CSASRSGTF
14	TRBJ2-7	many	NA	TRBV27	TGTGCCAGCAGTTATGACAGGCTTACCTACGAGCAGTACTTC	CASSYDRLTYEQYF
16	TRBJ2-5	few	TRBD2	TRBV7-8	TGTGCCAGCAGCCCCAATCAGCGGGGGGGCAGAGAGACCCAGTACTTC	CASSPNQRGGRETQYF
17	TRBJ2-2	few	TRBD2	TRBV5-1	TGCGCCAGCAGGAAACCGGGACTAGCGGCAAACAGGGGGGAGCTGTTTTTT	CASRKPGLAANRGELFF
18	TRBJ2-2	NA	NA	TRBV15	TGTGCCACCAGCAAAACTAGGGGGTTTCTAATGGTCGCCGGGGAGCTGTTTTTT	CATSKTRGFLMVAGELFF
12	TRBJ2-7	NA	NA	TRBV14	TGTGCCAGCAGCCCGGGGGTCTACAAGCAGTACTTC	CASSPGVYKQYF
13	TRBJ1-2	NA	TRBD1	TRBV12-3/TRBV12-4	TGTGCCAGCAGCCAGCCGGGACAGGGATCCTACACCTTC	CASSQPGQGSYTF
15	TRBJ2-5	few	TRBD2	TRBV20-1	TGCAGTGCTATCAGGACTAGCGGCCTCCAAGAGACCCAGTACTTC	CSAIRTSGLQETQYF
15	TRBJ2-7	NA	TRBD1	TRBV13	TGTGCCAGCAGCCCCCAACCGACAGGGTGCAACGAGCAGTACTTC	CASSPQPTGCNEQYF
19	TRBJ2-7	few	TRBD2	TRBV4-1	TGCGCCAGCAGCCATACGGGACAGATTCCAGCGGGAGGCCCCTACGAGCAGTACTTC	CASSHTGQIPAGGPYEQYF
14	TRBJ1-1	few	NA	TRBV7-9	TGTGCCAGCAGCTGGGAAAGAAAGGGGACTGAAGCTTTCTTT	CASSWERKGTEAFF
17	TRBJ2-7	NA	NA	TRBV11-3	TGTGCCAGCAGCTTAGATTCTAGGAGTCGTAACGTATACGAGCAGTACTTC	CASSLDSRSRNVYEQYF
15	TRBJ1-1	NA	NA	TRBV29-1	TGCAGCGTTGAAGCCCGAGGGGCGATGAACACTGAAGCTTTCTTT	CSVEARGAMNTEAFF
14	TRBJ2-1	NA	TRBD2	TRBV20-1	TGCAGTGCTAGAGTTAGCGGGAGTGTCAGTGAGCAGTTCTTC	CSARVSGSVSEQFF
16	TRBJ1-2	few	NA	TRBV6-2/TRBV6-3	TGTGCCAGTAACCCAGGGGACCTTAGGTTCGTCTATGGCTACACCTTC	CASNPGDLRFVYGYTF
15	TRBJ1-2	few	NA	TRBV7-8	TGTGCCAGCAGCTTAGGCAACAGGGTGTTCAATGGCTACACCTTC	CASSLGNRVFNGYTF
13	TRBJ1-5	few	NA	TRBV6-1	TGTGCCAGCAGTCAAGGGTCGAGCCAGCCCCAGCATTTT	CASSQGSSQPQHF
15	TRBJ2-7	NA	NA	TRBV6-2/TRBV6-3	TGTGCCAGCAGATTTAGCGGTCACACCCTCTACGAGCAGTACTTC	CASRFSGHTLYEQYF
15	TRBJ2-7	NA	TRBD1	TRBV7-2	TGTGCCAGCAGCCGGCCGGGACAGGGGGCTCGGGAGCAGTACTTC	CASSRPGQGAREQYF
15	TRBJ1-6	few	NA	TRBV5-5	TGTGCCAGCAGCTTGGTAAACAGGGAAGGATCACCCCTCCACTTT	CASSLVNREGSPLHF
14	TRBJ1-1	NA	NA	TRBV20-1	TGCAGTGCTAGAGATGGGCAGGGAAGGACTGAAGCTTTCTTT	CSARDGQGRTEAFF
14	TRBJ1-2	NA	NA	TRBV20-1	TGCAGTGCTAGGTCACTGGACAAGTCTTATGGCTACACCTTC	CSARSLDKSYGYTF